The TCR beta chain described here comes from a study of metastatic and nonmetastatic thyroid tumors. Study-wide background: Repertoires of blood and of tissue (tumor or nodule) from malignant and benign thyroid patients were compared.

Among the patients, none had received any treatment before thyroid surgery. Study results and caveats: Malignant thyroid tumors reportedly exceeded benign nodules significantly in TCR beta diversity, with the difference appearing in blood and tumor.

The table lists this clone with many counts. What it binds is unknown. TCRdb re-clonotyped the PCR reads through MiXCR. The sample carries some 33,000 clones, about a sixth recorded once. J lost 0 bases, V lost 2 bases, and 0 bases had no gene match. CDR3 length: 15 residues. Germline V lookup: CDR1 LGHDT, CDR2 YNNKEL (reference sequence). The clonotype comes from a female donor with papillary thyroid cancer or a benign thyroid nodule (not recorded which). Some clones in this sample may be carry-over from other donors' samples. V usage is TRBV3-1 and J usage is TRBJ2-7; 11 positions agree with TRBD2. Sequencing was done on a sample of blood. Here the CDR3 reads CASSQTSGGSYEQYF. The CDR3 bases are TGTGCCAGCAGCCAAACTAGCGGGGGCTCCTACGAGCAGTACTTC.